The source of this TCR beta chain is a study of cytomegalovirus exposure and HLA in healthy donors. This clone was seen a few times. PCR amplification relied on 60 Vbeta primers (plus 13 Jbeta primers). The data were produced by immunoSEQ multiplex PCR, yet TCRdb's version contains in-frame clones alone and is incomplete. The table records 150,000 to 180,000 clones, 65% to 85% of them present only once. Sequences were obtained from PBMCs. This TCR came from a woman between 35 and 50 years old in good health and CMV-seropositive.

The CDR3 sequence is CASSLGGQVKATGELFF. The CDR3 DNA follows: TGCGCCAGCAGCTTGGGGGGACAGGTAAAGGCCACCGGGGAGCTGTTTTTT. J is TRBJ2-2 and V is TRBV5-1, with 8 bases identical to TRBD1. Germline assignment: CDR1 SGHRS and CDR2 YFSETQ. After removal of 0 bases from V and 4 bases from J, the junction contained 8 bases not matched to a gene. CDR3 length equals 17 residues. Variable domain in full (rest from reference TRBV5-1 and TRBJ2-2): KAGVTQTPRYLIKTRGQQVTLSCSPISGHRSVSWYQQTPGQGLQFLFEYFSETQRNKGNFPGRFSGRQFSNSRSEMNVSTLELGDSALYLCASSLGGQVKATGELFFGEGSRLTVL.